The 26 T cell receptor beta chains reported below all come from one sample, sequenced in a study of T cells after yellow fever vaccination (dated by TCRdb to the late 2010s). The library was produced with 5' RACE. This sample was sequenced with an Illumina HiSeq 2500. The public reads were reprocessed in TCRdb via fastp at Q25 and MiXCR, keeping in-frame beta chains. A single entry per CDR3 protein holds the most common genes and DNA from its merged rows. Within this sample are 500,000 to 650,000 distinct CDR3 sequences, with approximately 13% of them counted one time only. About 15% of the sample is in the top ten clones. This specimen's treatment or condition label, interpreted: live attenuated yellow fever vaccine strain. Sequencing was performed on PBMCs, taken on the day of the yellow fever booster vaccination. All receptors derive from a man younger than 40 who received the YFV17D yellow fever vaccine.

In this sample, this clonotype turned up a few times. J is TRBJ2-3 and V is TRBV20-1; maybe TRBD1 (6 bases). The V and J ends lost 6 bases and 1 base respectively, with 11 bases between them. There are 13 residues in the CDR3. CDR1 and CDR2 (germline): DFQATT, SNEGSKA (reference sequence). Here the CDR3 DNA reads TGCAGTGCCCCAGGGGAAGGCACAGATACGCAGTATTTT. It codes for CSAPGEGTDTQYF.

The rearrangement links TRBV29-1 to TRBJ2-2; TRBD1 matches at 7 bases. CDR3 length equals 13 residues. Germline CDR1 SQVTM, CDR2 ANQGSEA. V dropped 7 bases and J dropped 4; count of bases not matched to a gene: 6. The CDR3 sequence is CSARTGGTGELFF. CDR3 coding DNA: TGCAGCGCCCGGACAGGAGGCACCGGGGAGCTGTTTTTT.

This chain joins TRBV28 and TRBJ2-2; D is possibly TRBD2 (6 bases). Trimming left V 2 bases short and J 6 bases short, with 10 bases between. The CDR3 totals 14 residues. Germline V gene data show CDR1 as MDHEN and CDR2 as SYDVKM. CDR3 loop: CASSLAGRPGELFF. DNA for the CDR3: TGTGCCAGCAGTTTAGCGGGACGTCCCGGGGAGCTGTTTTTT.

There are a few counts of this clonotype. The J gene is TRBJ2-5, the V gene TRBV18; no firm D call. CDR1 and CDR2 (germline): KGHSH, LQKENI. Trimming removed 3 bases from V and 5 bases from J, with 13 bases in between. This CDR3 is 14 amino acids long. The CDR3 sequence is CASSPLQVRETQYF. In DNA, the CDR3 is TGTGCCAGCTCACCCCTGCAGGTTCGGGAGACCCAGTACTTC.

There are many counts of this clonotype. This chain uses TRBV27 with TRBJ2-5; 8 bases match TRBD1. The CDR3 loop spans 16 amino acids. Germline V gene sequence: CDR1 MNHEY, CDR2 SMNVEV (reference sequence). The ends lost 1 base at V and 4 bases at J; junction bases unmatched: 8. CDR3 sequence: CASSLLPGGGGETQYF. The CDR3 DNA reads TGTGCCAGCAGTTTATTGCCAGGGGGCGGAGGAGAGACCCAGTACTTC.

This clonotype was recorded a few times. The rearrangement links TRBV3-1 to TRBJ1-6; D unclear. This CDR3 comprises 15 residues. The V and J ends lost 2 bases and 7 bases respectively, with 12 bases between them. Looked up from germline, CDR1 is LGHDT and CDR2 is YNNKEL (reference sequence). The CDR3 here is CASSQQPRGNSPLHF. In DNA, the CDR3 is TGTGCCAGCAGCCAACAGCCTCGAGGGAATTCACCCCTCCACTTT.

CDR3 in DNA: TGCGCCAGCAGCTCCCCCCGCGGGGAACTAGCCAAAAACATTCAGTACTTC. Protein: CASSSPRGELAKNIQYF. The chain combines TRBV5-1 with TRBJ2-4; D is possibly TRBD2 (6 bases). This CDR3 comprises 17 residues. The germline V gene has CDR1 SGHRS and CDR2 YFSETQ. V lost 3 bases and J 0 bases, leaving 16 bases between the germline ends.

This clonotype has only a few counts. The chain carries TRBV6-1 and TRBJ2-5; 8 positions match TRBD1. CDR3 length: 13 amino acids. Germline V gene data show CDR1 as MNHNS and CDR2 as SASEGT. V shed 7 bases and J 5 bases; nucleotides not matched to a gene: 6. CDR3 region: CASNGQGAETQYF. CDR3 DNA sequence: TGTGCCAGCAACGGACAGGGAGCGGAGACCCAGTACTTC.

The V and J genes are TRBV24-1 and TRBJ2-6; a weak D match, TRBD2 (5 bases). V was shortened by 3 bases and J by 2 bases, with 13 bases between the two germline ends. Germline CDR1 reads KGHDR; CDR2 reads SFDVKD. The CDR3 runs 17 residues. The CDR3 bases are TGTGCCACCAGTGATGCCGCGAGGGCCGCTGGGGCCAACGTCCTGACTTTC. Encoded protein: CATSDAARAAGANVLTF.

This clonotype was detected only a few times. The chain carries TRBV7-9 and TRBJ2-5; D uncertain. This CDR3 contains 14 residues. V lost 4 bases, J lost 5 bases, and 14 bases lay in between. Germline CDR1 and CDR2: SEHNR and FQNEAQ (reference sequence). As DNA, the CDR3 is TGTGCCAGCAGCTCGATTCCCCTCTATGAGACCCAGTACTTC. It encodes CASSSIPLYETQYF.

This clonotype was found a few times. J is TRBJ2-2 and V is TRBV20-1; the match to TRBD2 covers 7 bases. CDR1 and CDR2 (germline): DFQATT, SNEGSKA (reference sequence). The V segment lost 5 bases and the J segment 4 bases; nucleotides outside the gene matches: 4. The CDR3 length is 13 residues. This CDR3 reads CSAPSGTTGELFF. The CDR3 nucleotides are TGCAGTGCTCCTAGCGGTACCACCGGGGAGCTGTTTTTT.

The chain recombines TRBV3-1 with TRBJ2-1; 8 positions match TRBD1. The junction had 4 bases not matched to a gene; V was cut back by 0 bases and J by 12 bases. The CDR3 totals 13 residues. Germline CDR1 is LGHDT and CDR2 is YNNKEL (reference sequence). The CDR3 loop is CASSQDPGTGQFF. The CDR3 DNA is TGTGCCAGCAGCCAAGATCCTGGGACAGGGCAGTTCTTC.

This clonotype was counted many times. The rearrangement links TRBV7-9 to TRBJ2-1; 11 nucleotides match TRBD2. V dropped 4 bases and J dropped 9; count of bases not matched to a gene: 5. The CDR3 sequence is 14 residues long. Germline CDR1 reads SEHNR; CDR2 reads FQNEAQ (reference sequence). Written as DNA, the CDR3 is TGTGCCAGCAGCTCAGAACTAGCGGGAGTTGAGCAGTTCTTC. Amino acid sequence: CASSSELAGVEQFF.

This clonotype showed up just a few times. V gene TRBV24-1 combines with J gene TRBJ2-7, with 8 bases matching TRBD1. Germline CDR1 is KGHDR and CDR2 is SFDVKD. With 4 bases clipped from V and 6 bases from J, the junction kept 13 bases outside the gene matches. The CDR3 runs 16 residues. The CDR3 nucleotides read TGTGCCACCAGTGACCCCAGCGGACAGGGTCTCTCCGAGCAGTACTTC. It is translated as CATSDPSGQGLSEQYF.

The chain recombines TRBV20-1 with TRBJ2-1, with 7 bases identical to TRBD2. The junction had 5 bases not matched to a gene; V was cut back by 0 bases and J by 3 bases. The CDR3 sequence is 15 residues long. The germline CDR1 and CDR2 sequences are DFQATT and SNEGSKA (reference sequence). DNA for the CDR3: TGCAGTGCTAGAGATCCGAGCGGGGACTACAATGAGCAGTTCTTC. Protein product: CSARDPSGDYNEQFF.

This clonotype was observed many times. CDR3 DNA: TGCGCCAGCAGCTTAGGCGGGACGGCCTACAATGAGCAGTTCTTC. Translated, it gives CASSLGGTAYNEQFF. This chain connects TRBV5-1 to TRBJ2-1; D is possibly TRBD2 (6 bases). The V end lost 2 bases, the J end lost 2 bases, and 11 bases lay between the germline ends. The CDR3 sequence is 15 residues long. Germline lookup yields CDR1 SGHRS and CDR2 YFSETQ. Full variable domain (outside the CDR3, taken from reference TRBV5-1 and TRBJ2-1): KAGVTQTPRYLIKTRGQQVTLSCSPISGHRSVSWYQQTPGQGLQFLFEYFSETQRNKGNFPGRFSGRQFSNSRSEMNVSTLELGDSALYLCASSLGGTAYNEQFFGPGTRLTVL.

This clonotype was seen a handful of times. V and J are TRBV28 and TRBJ2-5; the D gene is possibly TRBD1 (6 bases). Germline CDR1 reads MDHEN; CDR2 reads SYDVKM. V lost 3 bases and J 2 bases, leaving 10 bases between the germline ends. The CDR3 length is 14 residues. DNA for the CDR3: TGTGCCAGCAGTTTCGAGAGGGGGCAAGAGACCCAGTACTTC. Translating gives CASSFERGQETQYF. The whole variable domain, filled in from reference TRBV28 and TRBJ2-5, reads DVKVTQSSRYLVKRTGEKVFLECVQDMDHENMFWYRQDPGLGLRLIYFSYDVKMKEKGDIPEGYSVSREKKERFSLILESASTNQTSMYLCASSFERGQETQYFGPGTRLLVL.

This clonotype was found a few times. This chain connects TRBV7-2 to TRBJ2-3; 7 positions agree with TRBD2. The CDR3 spans 16 residues. V dropped 3 bases and J dropped 1; count of bases not matched to a gene: 7. Germline CDR1 is SGHTA and CDR2 is FQGNSA. CDR3 amino acids: CASSFQTSPGTDTQYF. The CDR3 region has the DNA TGTGCCAGCAGCTTCCAGACTAGCCCAGGCACAGATACGCAGTATTTT.

This clonotype has at least ten counts. The chain joins TRBV7-2 to TRBJ2-5, with 7 bases identical to TRBD1. Germline V gene data show CDR1 as SGHTA and CDR2 as FQGNSA. The CDR3 is made up of 14 amino acids. Trimming took 5 bases from V and 2 from J; bases not matched to a gene: 5. CDR3 sequence reads: CASSNRDRQETQYF. CDR3 in DNA: TGTGCCAGCAGCAACCGGGACAGACAAGAGACCCAGTACTTC.

The chain combines TRBV27 with TRBJ1-5, with D unclear. The CDR3 contains 15 residues. V was trimmed by 3 bases and J by 2 bases, leaving 11 bases between them. Germline loops: CDR1 MNHEY, CDR2 SMNVEV (reference sequence). Written as DNA, the CDR3 is TGTGCCAGCAGTTTCGAGGGCGGAGGCAATCAGCCCCAGCATTTT. Its translation is CASSFEGGGNQPQHF.

The chain joins TRBV12-3 or TRBV12-4 to TRBJ2-1; D gene unclear. The V and J ends lost 1 base and 5 bases respectively, with 9 bases between them. The CDR3 consists of 14 residues. In DNA, the CDR3 is TGTGCCAGCAGTTTAGGACCCCGCCACAATGAGCAGTTCTTC. Protein: CASSLGPRHNEQFF.

The chain joins TRBV15 to TRBJ2-1; D gene unclear. V lost 0 bases and J lost 8, with 11 bases in between. The CDR3 extends over 14 amino acids. The V gene's germline CDR1 is LNHNV and CDR2 YYDKDF (reference sequence). DNA for the CDR3: TGTGCCACCAGCAGAGAGGACGGAGTCCATGAGCAGTTCTTC. Translation gives CATSREDGVHEQFF.

The chain recombines TRBV10-1 with TRBJ2-1, with TRBD2 matching 7 bases. The CDR3 length is 13 residues. With V trimmed by 4 bases and J by 9 bases, 6 bases remained unmatched. The germline V gene has CDR1 WNHNN and CDR2 SYGVQD (reference sequence). CDR3: CASSGGGSPEQFF. CDR3 coding DNA: TGCGCCAGCAGTGGTGGCGGGAGCCCTGAGCAGTTCTTC.

This clonotype appeared many times. The chain carries TRBV6-4 and TRBJ2-3; 8 bases line up with TRBD2. The CDR3 loop spans 14 amino acids. V lost 4 bases to trimming and J lost 0 bases; unmatched junction nucleotides: 0. Looked up from germline, CDR1 is MRHNA and CDR2 is SNTAGT. CDR3 in amino acids: CASSASGSTDTQYF. Written as DNA, the CDR3 is TGTGCCAGCAGTGCTAGCGGGAGCACAGATACGCAGTATTTT.

The rearrangement links TRBV7-9 to TRBJ2-1, with 7 bases identical to TRBD2. The CDR3 has 16 residues. Per germline, CDR1 SEHNR and CDR2 FQNEAQ (reference sequence). V lost 2 bases, J lost 6 bases, and 10 bases stayed unmatched. CDR3 protein: CASSLFVGGPGNEQFF. In DNA, the CDR3 is TGTGCCAGCAGCTTATTCGTGGGAGGGCCTGGCAATGAGCAGTTCTTC.

This rearrangement joins TRBV29-1 to TRBJ2-2; TRBD1 matches at 9 bases. CDR3 length: 15 amino acids. V was clipped by 7 bases and J by 6 bases; unmatched bases: 12. The germline CDR1 and CDR2 sequences are SQVTM and ANQGSEA. CDR3 residues: CSASSDRGLSGELFF. The CDR3 DNA is TGCAGCGCTAGTTCGGACAGGGGTTTGTCCGGGGAGCTGTTTTTT.